This section outlines one T cell receptor beta chain sequence together with its context. Its cognate antigen is unknown. Unmatched junction bases numbered 1, after V lost 5 bases and J lost 3 bases. Germline CDR1 reads MNHNY; CDR2 reads SVGAGI (reference sequence). The CDR3 totals 15 residues. The record originates from a study of CD8 T cells in Susac syndrome. Study-wide context: There were Susac syndrome patients who were therapy-naive at blood draw, others on corticosteroids, and others on intravenous immunoglobulin alone.

It was with random hexamers that roughly 0.45 to 1 ug RNA was reverse transcribed. The method of amplification for TCR beta CDR3 was immunoSEQ multiplex PCR, covering 54 Vbeta and 13 Jbeta. In TCRdb, the immunoSEQ multiplex PCR reads were re-called with MiXCR into one record per CDR3 protein. The sample lists some 130,000 distinct CDR3 sequences, roughly 94% seen once, with around 0.2% in the top ten. Study-level points and caveats: In its TCR sequencing and HLA analysis, the study acknowledged that the number of individuals was relatively small.

This sequence joins TRBV6-6 and TRBJ2-1; 13 positions match TRBD2. Sample: CD8+ T cells from PBMCs. This TCR came from a human donor with Susac syndrome. The CDR3 spells CASSTSGRVYNEQFF. DNA of the CDR3: TGTGCCAGCAGTACTAGCGGGAGGGTCTACAATGAGCAGTTCTTC.